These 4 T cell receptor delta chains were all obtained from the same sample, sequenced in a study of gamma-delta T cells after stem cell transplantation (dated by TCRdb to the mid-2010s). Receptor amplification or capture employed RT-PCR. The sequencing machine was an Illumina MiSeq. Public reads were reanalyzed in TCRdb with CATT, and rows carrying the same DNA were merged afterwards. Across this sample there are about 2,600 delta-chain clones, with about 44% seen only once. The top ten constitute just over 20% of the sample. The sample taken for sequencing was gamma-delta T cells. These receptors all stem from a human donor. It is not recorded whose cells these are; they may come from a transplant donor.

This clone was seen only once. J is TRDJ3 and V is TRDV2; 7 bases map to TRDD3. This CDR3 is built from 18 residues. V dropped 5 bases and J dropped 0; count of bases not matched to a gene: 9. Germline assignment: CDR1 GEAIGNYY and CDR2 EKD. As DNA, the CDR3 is TGTGCCTGTGTGGAGACTGGGGACCCCTCCTGGGACACCCGACAGATGTTTTTC. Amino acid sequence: CACVETGDPSWDTRQMFF.

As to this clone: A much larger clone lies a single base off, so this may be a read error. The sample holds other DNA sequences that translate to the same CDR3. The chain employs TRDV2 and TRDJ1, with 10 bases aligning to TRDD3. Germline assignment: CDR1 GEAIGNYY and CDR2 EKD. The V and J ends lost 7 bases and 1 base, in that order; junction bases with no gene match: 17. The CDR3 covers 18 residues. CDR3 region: CACDPVPPTGGFTDKLIF. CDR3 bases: TGTGCCTGCGACCCAGTCCCTCCAACTGGGGGATTCACCGATAAACTCATCTTT.

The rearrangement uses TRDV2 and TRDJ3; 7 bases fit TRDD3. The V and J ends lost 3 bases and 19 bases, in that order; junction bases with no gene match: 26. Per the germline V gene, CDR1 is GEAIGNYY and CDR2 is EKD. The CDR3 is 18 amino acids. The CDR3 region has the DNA TGTGCCTGTGACCTTGTACTGGGGACAACCTGGGACACCCGACTAATGTTTTTC. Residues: CACDLVLGTTWDTRLMFF.

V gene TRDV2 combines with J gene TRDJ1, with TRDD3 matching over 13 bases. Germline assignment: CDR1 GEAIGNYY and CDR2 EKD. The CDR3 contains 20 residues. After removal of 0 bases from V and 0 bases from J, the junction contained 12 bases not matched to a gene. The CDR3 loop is CACDTLYTGGYDRDTDKLIF. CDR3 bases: TGTGCCTGTGACACCCTCTATACTGGGGGATACGATCGGGACACCGATAAACTCATCTTT.